This T cell receptor (beta chain) is from a study of technical replicates of blood from a handful of donors. Sequencing used immunoSEQ multiplex PCR; TCRdb keeps in-frame clones, though not all of them. The sample has 60,000 to 90,000 clones, around 97% seen once. This CDR3 is 13 amino acids long. Germline-derived CDR1 and CDR2 are MNHNS and SASEGT. Trimming shortened V by 6 bases and J by 6 bases, and 11 bases separated the two germline ends. The sequenced sample consisted of T cells isolated from PBMCs. This chain uses TRBV6-1 with TRBJ2-2; D gene ambiguous. The clonotype was recovered from a human donor in good health. The CDR3 sequence: CASRTDIAGELFF. The CDR3 DNA sequence: TGTGCCAGCAGAACCGACATTGCCGGGGAGCTGTTTTTT.